These T cell receptor beta chains were read from a single sample in a study of T cells in localized non-small cell lung cancer. Libraries were prepared by immunoSEQ multiplex PCR; TCRdb keeps only in-frame clonotypes and omits some of them. In the table there are 100,000 to 150,000 clones, around 92% of which are singletons. The source was peripheral blood, collected before any cancer treatment. These receptors were collected from a female donor over 55 with stage I lung adenocarcinoma. CDR3s include the opening cysteine and the closing phenylalanine or tryptophan. A D gene is named only where the DNA matches it firmly. The size field is filled for only some rows; it gives once, few, many or a size class.

J,D,V,size,CDR3,DNA
TRBJ2-7,.,TRBV2,once,CASRERTYEQYF,TGTGCCAGCAGAGAGCGGACCTACGAGCAGTACTTC
TRBJ2-5,.,TRBV11-3,once,CASSLGAGEYQETQYF,TGTGCCAGCAGCCTAGGCGCAGGGGAGTACCAAGAGACCCAGTACTTC
TRBJ1-3,.,TRBV6-5,once,CAVQGSGNTIYF,TGTGCCGTACAGGGCTCTGGAAACACCATATATTTT
TRBJ2-2,.,TRBV6-1,.,CASSEDGDYTGELFF,TGTGCCAGCAGTGAAGATGGGGATTACACCGGGGAGCTGTTTTTT
TRBJ2-5,.,TRBV7-9,.,CASSPTLPQETQYF,TGTGCCAGCAGCCCGACCTTGCCTCAAGAGACCCAGTACTTC
TRBJ2-7,TRBD2,TRBV10-2,.,CASGGLAGGGEQYF,TGCGCCAGCGGCGGACTAGCGGGAGGGGGAGAGCAGTACTTC
TRBJ2-1,TRBD2,TRBV9,.,CASSVGLASYNEQFF,TGTGCCAGCAGCGTGGGACTAGCGAGCTACAATGAGCAGTTCTTC
TRBJ1-2,.,TRBV7-8,.,CASSRTGRTSNYGYTF,TGTGCCAGCAGCAGAACCGGACGGACCTCTAACTATGGCTACACCTTC
TRBJ2-2,.,TRBV10-3,.,CAISALYHRELFF,TGTGCCATCAGTGCCCTTTATCACCGGGAGCTGTTTTTT
TRBJ2-4,.,TRBV18,.,CASSPLEATAKNIQYF,TGTGCCAGCTCACCTCTCGAGGCCACGGCCAAAAACATTCAGTACTTC
TRBJ2-2,TRBD1,TRBV7-3,.,CASSYRGPGSTGELFF,TGTGCCAGCAGCTACAGGGGACCCGGCAGCACCGGGGAGCTGTTTTTT
TRBJ1-4,.,TRBV30,.,CAWSDGGATNEKLFF,TGTGCCTGGAGCGACGGGGGTGCAACTAATGAAAAACTGTTTTTT
TRBJ1-4,.,TRBV6-1,.,CASSEGGEAEKLFF,TGTGCCAGCAGTGAAGGAGGGGAGGCTGAAAAACTGTTTTTT
TRBJ1-1,TRBD1,TRBV11-2,once,CASSLGQGEGTEAFF,TGTGCCAGCAGCTTAGGACAGGGGGAAGGCACTGAAGCTTTCTTT
TRBJ2-7,.,TRBV5-4,.,CASSSQGTRIFEQYF,TGTGCCAGCAGCTCGCAAGGGACTCGCATCTTCGAGCAGTACTTC
TRBJ2-3,.,TRBV15,.,CATSRDDVGTQYF,TGTGCCACCAGCAGAGATGACGTAGGTACGCAGTATTTT
TRBJ2-3,TRBD2,TRBV10-3,.,CAIMGLAGEADTQYF,TGTGCCATCATGGGACTAGCGGGAGAGGCAGATACGCAGTATTTT
TRBJ2-1,TRBD2,TRBV11-2,.,CASTLGLAGGNEQFF,TGTGCCAGCACCCTAGGACTAGCGGGAGGGAATGAGCAGTTCTTC
TRBJ2-1,TRBD2,TRBV30,.,CAWTSGNEQFF,TGTGCCTGGACTAGCGGGAATGAGCAGTTCTTC
TRBJ1-6,.,TRBV7-2,.,CASSSRTAQRGNSPLHF,TGTGCCAGCAGCTCCAGGACAGCCCAACGGGGGAATTCACCCCTCCACTTT
TRBJ2-7,.,TRBV11-2,.,CASSLVQGGNEQYF,TGTGCCAGCAGCTTAGTACAGGGTGGGAACGAGCAGTACTTC
TRBJ2-6,.,TRBV19,.,CASSPRAPPANVLTF,TGTGCCAGTAGTCCCAGGGCTCCCCCCGCAAACGTCCTGACTTTC
TRBJ2-3,.,TRBV5-4,.,CASSSGGRPLSTDTQYF,TGTGCCAGCAGCTCGGGCGGACGGCCCCTGAGCACAGATACGCAGTATTTT
TRBJ2-1,.,TRBV5-4,.,CASSSRTEGYNEQFF,TGTGCCAGCAGCTCTCGGACGGAGGGGTACAATGAGCAGTTCTTC
TRBJ1-5,.,TRBV2,.,CASSPDRINQPQHF,TGTGCCAGCAGTCCTGACAGGATCAATCAGCCCCAGCATTTT
TRBJ2-5,.,TRBV25-1,.,CASSESGRGEETQYF,TGTGCCAGCAGTGAATCGGGCAGAGGGGAAGAGACCCAGTACTTC
TRBJ2-3,.,TRBV5-6,once,CASSLAPVSTDTQYF,TGTGCCAGCAGCTTGGCCCCGGTAAGCACAGATACGCAGTATTTT
TRBJ1-2,.,TRBV27,.,CASSREPITVDGYTF,TGTGCCAGCAGTCGGGAACCCATTACTGTAGATGGCTACACCTTC
TRBJ2-2,.,TRBV5-1,.,CASSLESFGELFF,TGCGCCAGCAGCTTGGAGTCGTTTGGGGAGCTGTTTTTT
TRBJ2-5,TRBD2,TRBV4-2,.,CASSRSWGGETQYF,TGTGCCAGCAGCCGCTCGTGGGGGGGGGAGACCCAGTACTTC
TRBJ1-1,.,TRBV2,.,CASRTEANTEAFF,TGTGCCAGCAGAACAGAAGCGAACACTGAAGCTTTCTTT
TRBJ2-5,.,TRBV5-1,few,CASSLPQQGGGETQYF,TGCGCCAGCAGCTTGCCCCAACAGGGGGGGGGAGAGACCCAGTACTTC
TRBJ2-5,TRBD2,TRBV2,.,CASRTSAWETQYF,TGTGCCAGCAGAACTAGCGCCTGGGAGACCCAGTACTTC
TRBJ2-2,.,TRBV6-1,.,CASSREPNTGELFF,TGTGCCAGCAGCCGAGAACCAAACACCGGGGAGCTGTTTTTT
TRBJ2-1,.,TRBV23-1,.,CASSHNLGGESDNEQFF,TGCGCCAGCAGTCATAACTTAGGGGGGGAGTCTGACAATGAGCAGTTCTTC
TRBJ2-2,.,TRBV19,.,CASSIGPGIGELFF,TGTGCCAGTAGTATAGGCCCCGGTATCGGGGAGCTGTTTTTT
TRBJ2-1,TRBD2,TRBV7-8,once,CASSLAEREVFYNEQFF,TGTGCCAGCAGCTTAGCGGAGCGGGAGGTCTTTTACAATGAGCAGTTCTTC
TRBJ2-1,.,TRBV7-3,.,CASSLEARYNEQFF,TGTGCCAGCAGCTTGGAGGCGCGCTACAATGAGCAGTTCTTC
TRBJ1-1,TRBD1,TRBV9,few,CASSATDRGGTEAFF,TGTGCCAGCAGCGCCACCGACAGGGGAGGAACTGAAGCTTTCTTT
TRBJ2-7,.,TRBV5-1,.,CASSLDSPYEQYF,TGCGCCAGCAGCCTCGACAGCCCCTACGAGCAGTACTTC
TRBJ2-1,.,TRBV6-1,.,CASSLRYYEQFF,TGTGCCAGCAGTCTAAGGTACTATGAGCAGTTCTTC
TRBJ2-5,.,TRBV19,.,CASSEVLGKTQYF,TGTGCCAGTAGCGAGGTGTTGGGAAAGACCCAGTACTTC
TRBJ2-1,TRBD2,TRBV27,few,CASSVGLANNEQFF,TGTGCCAGCAGTGTAGGACTAGCGAACAATGAGCAGTTCTTC
TRBJ2-1,TRBD2,TRBV10-2,.,CASRSSLAGSYNEQFF,TGCGCCAGCAGGTCCTCCCTAGCGGGATCCTACAATGAGCAGTTCTTC
TRBJ2-3,.,TRBV10-2,.,CASSVLVSTDTQYF,TGCGCCAGCAGTGTCCTAGTGAGCACAGATACGCAGTATTTT
TRBJ2-5,TRBD1,TRBV6-6,.,CASNQPGQGKETQYF,TGTGCCAGCAACCAACCGGGACAGGGAAAAGAGACCCAGTACTTC
TRBJ2-3,.,TRBV5-6,.,CASSSGQKFTDTQYF,TGTGCCAGCAGCAGTGGACAGAAGTTCACAGATACGCAGTATTTT
TRBJ1-3,TRBD1,TRBV10-1,.,CASSEDRGPGNTIYF,TGCGCCAGCAGTGAGGACAGGGGGCCTGGAAACACCATATATTTT
TRBJ2-5,.,TRBV18,.,CASSPPSRGTQETQYF,TGTGCCAGCTCACCACCTTCCAGGGGAACGCAAGAGACCCAGTACTTC
TRBJ2-5,TRBD2,TRBV7-8,.,CASSTLPGLATETQYF,TGTGCCAGCAGCACACTACCGGGACTAGCCACGGAGACCCAGTACTTC
TRBJ2-3,.,TRBV21-1,once,CASSKYLGSSSTDTQYF,TGTGCCAGCAGCAAATATCTAGGCTCCTCTAGCACAGATACGCAGTATTTT